This T cell receptor (beta chain) is drawn from a study of shared clonotypes between healthy human individuals. Study-level points and caveats: Across subsets, estimated richness was generally greater for naive than for memory populations.

Germline V gene data show CDR1 as MGHRA and CDR2 as YSYEKL. The length of the CDR3 is 18 residues. The V segment lost 1 base and the J segment 8 bases; nucleotides outside the gene matches: 8. The authors divided CD4+ cells into CD45RA+ naive and CD45RA-negative memory subsets. As to this clone: Its antigen is unidentified.

Here immunoSEQ multiplex PCR was the method, and the copy in TCRdb shows in-frame clones only, minus some. The table records over a million clones, approximately 70% of them present only once. This TCR derives from a man between 18 and 29 years old in good health. The chain employs TRBV4-1 and TRBJ2-1; 16 positions agree with TRBD2. Material for sequencing was memory CD4+ T cells sorted from blood. Subset described: CD45RA-negative fraction. The DNA of the CDR3 is TGCGCCAGCAGCCAAGGGGGACTAGCGGGAGGGGTGCGGGATGAGCAGTTCTTC. This sequence encodes CASSQGGLAGGVRDEQFF.